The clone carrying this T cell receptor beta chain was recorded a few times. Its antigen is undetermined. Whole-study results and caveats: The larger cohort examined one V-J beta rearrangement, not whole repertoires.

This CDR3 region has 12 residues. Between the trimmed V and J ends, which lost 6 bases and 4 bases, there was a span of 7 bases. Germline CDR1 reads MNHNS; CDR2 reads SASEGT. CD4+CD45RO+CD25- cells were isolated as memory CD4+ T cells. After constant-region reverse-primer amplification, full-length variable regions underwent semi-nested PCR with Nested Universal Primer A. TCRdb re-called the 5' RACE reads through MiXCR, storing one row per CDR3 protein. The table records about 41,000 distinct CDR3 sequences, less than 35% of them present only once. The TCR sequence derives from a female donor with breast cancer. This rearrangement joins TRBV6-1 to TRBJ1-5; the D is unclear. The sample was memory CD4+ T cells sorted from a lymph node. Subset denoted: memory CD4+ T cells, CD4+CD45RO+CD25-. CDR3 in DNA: TGTGCCAGCAGAGGACCTAATCAGCCCCAGCATTTT. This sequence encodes CASRGPNQPQHF.